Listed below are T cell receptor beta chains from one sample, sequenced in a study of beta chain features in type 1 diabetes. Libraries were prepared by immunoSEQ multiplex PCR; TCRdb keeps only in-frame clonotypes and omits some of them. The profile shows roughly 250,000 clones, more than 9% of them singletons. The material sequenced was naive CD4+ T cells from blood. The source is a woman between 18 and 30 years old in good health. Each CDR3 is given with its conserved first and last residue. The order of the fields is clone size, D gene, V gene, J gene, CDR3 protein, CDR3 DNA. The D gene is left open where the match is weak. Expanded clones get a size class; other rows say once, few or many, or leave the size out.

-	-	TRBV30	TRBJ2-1	CAWSLRNGDEQFF	TGTGCCTGGAGTTTACGTAACGGGGATGAGCAGTTCTTC
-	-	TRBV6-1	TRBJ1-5	CASSTGEPQHF	TGTGCCAGCAGTACTGGAGAGCCCCAGCATTTT
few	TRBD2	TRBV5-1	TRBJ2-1	CASKLGGSSYNEQFF	TGCGCCAGCAAACTTGGCGGGAGCTCCTACAATGAGCAGTTCTTC
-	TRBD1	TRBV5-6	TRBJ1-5	CASSAGTGQKQPQHF	TGTGCCAGCAGCGCGGGGACAGGGCAAAAACAGCCCCAGCATTTT
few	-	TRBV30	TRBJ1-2	CAHRSSYTNYGYTF	TGTGCTCACCGTAGCAGCTATACTAACTATGGCTACACCTTC
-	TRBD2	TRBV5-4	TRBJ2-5	CASSLGPLSSGEYF	TGTGCCAGCAGCTTGGGACCGCTGAGTAGCGGGGAGTACTTC
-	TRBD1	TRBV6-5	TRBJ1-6	CASSYGSHRGNSPLHF	TGTGCCAGCAGTTACGGATCACACAGGGGAAATTCACCCCTCCACTTT
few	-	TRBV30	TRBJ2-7	CAWSGQVSYEQYF	TGTGCCTGGAGTGGCCAGGTCAGCTACGAGCAGTACTTC
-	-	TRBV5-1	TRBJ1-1	CASSLAGKNTEAFF	TGCGCCAGCAGCTTGGCGGGGAAGAACACTGAAGCTTTCTTT
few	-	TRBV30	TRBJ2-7	CAWRGGVSYEQYF	TGTGCCTGGAGAGGAGGGGTTTCTTACGAGCAGTACTTC
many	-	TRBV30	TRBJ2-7	CAWSISVSYEQYF	TGTGCCTGGAGTATTTCGGTCTCCTACGAGCAGTACTTC
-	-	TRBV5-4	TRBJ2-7	CASSLGLAGEQYF	TGTGCCAGCAGCTTGGGCCTAGCTGGCGAGCAGTACTTC
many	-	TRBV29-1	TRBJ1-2	CSFTTGPPRGYTF	TGCAGCTTCACGACCGGCCCCCCGAGGGGCTACACCTTC